This TCR beta chain was recorded in a study of shared clonotypes between healthy human individuals. Sequencing used immunoSEQ multiplex PCR; TCRdb keeps in-frame clones, though not all of them. The top ten hold 10% to 15% of the sample, which has roughly 500,000 clones, 76% seen once. This clone was detected only a few times. The ends were cut back, 3 bases at V and 15 bases at J, with 17 bases in the middle. The CDR3 is made up of 13 amino acids. Germline-derived CDR1 and CDR2 are SGHTA and FQGNSA. Source material: PBMCs. The chain joins TRBV7-2 to TRBJ1-4; maybe TRBD1 (6 bases). The sequence came from a woman aged 40 to 49 in good health. Some clones in this sample may be carry-over from other donors' samples. The CDR3 region has the DNA TGTGCCAGCAGCTTGGGGGGGGGCGATGGATTGTTTTTT. Protein sequence: CASSLGGGDGLFF.